This T cell receptor beta chain emerged from a study of shared clonotypes between healthy human individuals. The germline gives CDR1 MNHEY, CDR2 SVGAGI. V shed 5 bases and J 3 bases; nucleotides not matched to a gene: 3. The CDR3 totals 13 residues. The assay was immunoSEQ multiplex PCR, and TCRdb's table has in-frame clones only and misses some. Of some 2,100,000 clones in the sample, approximately 94% were seen once. The sequencing input was naive CD4+ T cells sorted from blood. Subset described: CD45RA+ positively selected. This chain joins TRBV6-5 and TRBJ2-7; TRBD1 agrees at 8 bases. The receptor's source is a man aged 18-30 years in good health. CDR3 bases: TGTGCCAGCAGTACGGGACAGGTCTACGAGCAGTACTTC. This gives the protein CASSTGQVYEQYF.